This T cell receptor beta chain is from a study of control samples from healthy donors and cancer patients. The CDR3 covers 13 residues. Germline V lookup: CDR1 SGHNT, CDR2 YYREEE (reference sequence). V dropped 7 bases and J dropped 8 bases, with 18 bases sitting between them. Some clones are missing from TCRdb's copy, which holds only in-frame ones; the method was immunoSEQ multiplex PCR. Of around 170,000 clones in the sample, around nine tenths are singletons; the top ten hold roughly 5%. This clone has more than one count but fewer than ten. The TCR comes from a woman in her thirties in good health. The rearrangement uses TRBV5-4 and TRBJ1-2; maybe TRBD1 (6 bases). Input material: blood. This CDR3 is CASLTGPGGGYTF. CDR3 bases: TGTGCCAGCCTGACAGGCCCCGGGGGAGGCTACACCTTC.